This TCR beta chain was recorded in a study of cytomegalovirus exposure and HLA in healthy donors. PCR amplification relied on 60 Vbeta primers (plus 13 Jbeta primers). As processed by the authors: Later, an analysis found about 80 million unique TCR beta chains, and about 10 million of these were shared. Here immunoSEQ multiplex PCR was the method, and the copy in TCRdb shows in-frame clones only, minus some. For V, J and clone size, that table is used; D and trimming come from the DNA. This sample has over 150,000 clones, with 77% found just once. With regard to this clone: Its antigen is not known.

Study-level findings and limits: Reportedly, fewer N-insertions than the roughly 700-donor mean appeared in an Asian-associated ancestry cluster in a later analysis. Common viral pathogens (according to a later analysis) appeared linked to several of the most significant clusters.

Participants comprised healthy donors of bone marrow. The clonotype originates from a woman aged 60 to 75 in good health and CMV-seropositive. The sequenced sample was PBMCs.

For the CDR3, the DNA is TGTGCCAGCAGCCCCACAAGGGGGAGGACTAGGGCAGATACGCAGTATTTT. Encoded protein: CASSPTRGRTRADTQYF. The chain carries TRBV5-6 and TRBJ2-3; TRBD2 might be the D (7 bases). Trimming pared 4 bases from V and 4 bases from J, leaving 22 bases between. CDR3 length equals 17 residues. Germline-derived CDR1 and CDR2 are SGHDT and YYEEEE. Full variable domain (outside the CDR3, taken from reference TRBV5-6 and TRBJ2-3): DAGVTQSPTHLIKTRGQQVTLRCSPKSGHDTVSWYQQALGQGPQFIFQYYEEEERQRGNFPDRFSGHQFPNYSSELNVNALLLGDSALYLCASSPTRGRTRADTQYFGPGTRLTVL.